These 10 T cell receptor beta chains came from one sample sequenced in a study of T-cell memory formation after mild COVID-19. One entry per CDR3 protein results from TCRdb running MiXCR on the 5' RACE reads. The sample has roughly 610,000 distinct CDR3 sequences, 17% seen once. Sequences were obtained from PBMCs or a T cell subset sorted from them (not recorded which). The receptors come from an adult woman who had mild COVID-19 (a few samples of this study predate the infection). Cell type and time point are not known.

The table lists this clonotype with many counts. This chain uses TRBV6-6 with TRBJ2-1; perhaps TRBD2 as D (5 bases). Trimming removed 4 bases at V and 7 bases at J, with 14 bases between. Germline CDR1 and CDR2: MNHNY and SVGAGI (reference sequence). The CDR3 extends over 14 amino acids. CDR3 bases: TGTGCCAGCAGTTCCAGGACCTCGGGAAATGAGCAGTTCTTC. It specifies CASSSRTSGNEQFF.

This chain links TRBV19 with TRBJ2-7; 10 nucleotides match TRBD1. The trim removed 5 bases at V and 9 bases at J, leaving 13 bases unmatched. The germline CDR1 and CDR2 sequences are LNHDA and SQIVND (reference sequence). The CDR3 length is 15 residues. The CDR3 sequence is CASSDAAGTGEGQYF. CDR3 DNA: TGTGCCAGTAGTGACGCAGCCGGGACAGGGGAAGGGCAGTACTTC.

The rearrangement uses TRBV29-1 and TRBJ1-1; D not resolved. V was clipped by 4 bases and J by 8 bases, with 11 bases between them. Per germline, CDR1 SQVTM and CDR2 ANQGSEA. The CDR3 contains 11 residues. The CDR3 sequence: CSVVEALEAFF. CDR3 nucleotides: TGCAGCGTTGTTGAAGCCCTGGAAGCTTTCTTT.

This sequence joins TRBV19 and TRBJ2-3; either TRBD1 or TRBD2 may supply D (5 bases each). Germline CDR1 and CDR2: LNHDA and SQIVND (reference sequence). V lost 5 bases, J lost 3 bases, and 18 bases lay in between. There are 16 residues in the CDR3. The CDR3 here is CASSEGTDPPTDTQYF. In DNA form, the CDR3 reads TGTGCCAGTAGTGAAGGGACGGACCCCCCTACAGATACGCAGTATTTT.

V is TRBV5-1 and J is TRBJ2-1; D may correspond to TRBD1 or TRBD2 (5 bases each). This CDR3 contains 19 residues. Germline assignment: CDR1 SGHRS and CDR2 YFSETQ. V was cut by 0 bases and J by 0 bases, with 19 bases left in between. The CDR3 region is CASSLVGPTRASSYNEQFF. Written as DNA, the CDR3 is TGCGCCAGCAGCTTGGTGGGACCGACCAGAGCTAGCTCCTACAATGAGCAGTTCTTC.

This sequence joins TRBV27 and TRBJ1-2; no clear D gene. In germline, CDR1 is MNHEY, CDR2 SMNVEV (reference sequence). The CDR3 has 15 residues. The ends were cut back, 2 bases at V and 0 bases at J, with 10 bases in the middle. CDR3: CASSLDPRANYGYTF. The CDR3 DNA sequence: TGTGCCAGCAGTTTAGATCCCCGGGCTAACTATGGCTACACCTTC.

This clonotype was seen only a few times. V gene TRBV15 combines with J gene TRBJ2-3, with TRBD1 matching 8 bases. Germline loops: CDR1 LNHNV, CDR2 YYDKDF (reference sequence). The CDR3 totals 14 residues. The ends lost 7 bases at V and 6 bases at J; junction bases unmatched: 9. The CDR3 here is CATTGTGPGDTQYF. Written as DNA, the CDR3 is TGTGCCACCACTGGGACAGGTCCAGGCGATACGCAGTATTTT.

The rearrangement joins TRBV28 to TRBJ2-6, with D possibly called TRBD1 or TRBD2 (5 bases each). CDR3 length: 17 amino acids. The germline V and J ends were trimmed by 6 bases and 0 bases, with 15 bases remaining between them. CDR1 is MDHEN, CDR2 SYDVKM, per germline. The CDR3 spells CASSLGRLISGANVLTF. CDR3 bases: TGTGCCAGCAGCCTGGGACGGCTTATCTCTGGGGCCAACGTCCTGACTTTC. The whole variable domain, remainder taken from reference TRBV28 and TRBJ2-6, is DVKVTQSSRYLVKRTGEKVFLECVQDMDHENMFWYRQDPGLGLRLIYFSYDVKMKEKGDIPEGYSVSREKKERFSLILESASTNQTSMYLCASSLGRLISGANVLTFGAGSRLTVL.

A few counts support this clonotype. In DNA, the CDR3 is TGCAGCGTTACCGGACAGGGTAGTAACACCGGGGAGCTGTTTTTT. This codes for CSVTGQGSNTGELFF. This rearrangement joins TRBV29-1 to TRBJ2-2; 8 bases are shared with TRBD1. The CDR3 contains 15 residues. From germline, CDR1 is SQVTM and CDR2 ANQGSEA. V was clipped by 5 bases and J by 2 bases; unmatched bases: 7.

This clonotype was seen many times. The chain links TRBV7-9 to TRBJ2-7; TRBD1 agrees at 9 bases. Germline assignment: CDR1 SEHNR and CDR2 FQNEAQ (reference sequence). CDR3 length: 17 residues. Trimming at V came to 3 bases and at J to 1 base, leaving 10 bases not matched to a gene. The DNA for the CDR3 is TGTGCCAGCAGCTTGGCTCCTTGGGGACAGGGATCCTACGAGCAGTACTTC. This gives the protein CASSLAPWGQGSYEQYF.